A single TCR beta chain is shown here with its context. The V end was cut by 7 bases, the J end by 4 bases, with 5 bases between. The germline V gene encodes CDR1 DFQATT and CDR2 SNEGSKA (reference sequence). This CDR3 spans 10 amino acids. These data belong to a study of blood T cell repertoires in COVID-19. At the level of the study: The origin of the acute and convalescent COVID-19 samples was the United States, Italy and Spain. T cells, B-cell-depleted T cells, or PBMCs provided the cDNA or gDNA that served as material.

Authors' analysis steps: Amplification from reference gene primers served as the basis for estimated nucleated cell counts. Using immunoSEQ multiplex PCR, the repertoire was profiled, and TCRdb retains in-frame clones only, with some absent. From that table come the V and J calls and clone size; the DNA was used to work out D and trimming. Among approximately 360,000 clones listed, roughly 90% were seen once. Sequenced sample: peripheral blood. The clonotype was recovered from a man aged 35 to 55 with acute or convalescent COVID-19. The chain has TRBV20-1 and TRBJ2-1, with D unclear. This CDR3 is CSVQYNEQFF. CDR3 DNA sequence: TGCAGTGTCCAGTACAATGAGCAGTTCTTC.